The 6 T cell receptor beta chains below come from one sample, sequenced in a study of T cell repertoires in cytomegalovirus infection. TCRdb re-called the reads through MiXCR, storing one row per CDR3 protein. The sample shows approximately 250,000 distinct CDR3 sequences, approximately 9.2% of them seen only once. The sequenced material came from PBMCs. These TCRs come from a human donor in good health (CMV status not recorded). Some clones in this sample may be carry-over from other donors' samples.

The rearrangement joins TRBV7-2 to TRBJ2-5, with 7 bases lining up with TRBD1. Per germline, CDR1 SGHTA and CDR2 FQGNSA. V shed 6 bases, J shed 4 bases, and the junction held 17 bases outside the gene matches. The CDR3 has 17 amino acids. The CDR3 sequence is CASRDRGQGVKGETQYF. The CDR3 DNA sequence: TGTGCCAGCAGAGACCGAGGGCAGGGGGTAAAAGGAGAGACCCAGTACTTC.

This clonotype showed up many times. The chain combines TRBV7-2 with TRBJ2-1; 8 bases line up with TRBD1. From germline, CDR1 is SGHTA and CDR2 FQGNSA. This CDR3 comprises 17 residues. The ends lost 5 bases at V and 6 bases at J; junction bases unmatched: 15. CDR3 region: CASSPLGWDRTINEQFF. DNA for the CDR3: TGTGCCAGCAGCCCTCTGGGGTGGGACAGGACAATCAATGAGCAGTTCTTC. Looking up the rest from reference TRBV7-2 and TRBJ2-1 gives the full variable domain: GAGVSQSPSNKVTEKGKDVELRCDPISGHTALYWYRQSLGQGLEFLIYFQGNSAPDKSGLPSDRFSAERTGGSVSTLTIQRTQQEDSAVYLCASSPLGWDRTINEQFFGPGTRLTVL.

This clonotype occurred many times. This rearrangement joins TRBV7-2 to TRBJ1-5, with D unresolved. V shed 5 bases and J shed 3 bases, with 11 bases lying between them. Germline CDR1 SGHTA, CDR2 FQGNSA. The CDR3 totals 14 residues. The CDR3 coding sequence is TGTGCCAGCAGCCCGCGGGGTCACAATCAGCCCCAGCATTTT. Protein product: CASSPRGHNQPQHF.

This clonotype has a count of ten or more. V usage is TRBV7-2 and J usage is TRBJ2-2; D gene ambiguous. V dropped 4 bases and J dropped 3 bases, with 3 bases sitting between them. The length of the CDR3 is 12 residues. CDR1 SGHTA and CDR2 FQGNSA come from the germline V gene. The CDR3 region is CASSYHTGELFF. CDR3 nucleotides: TGTGCCAGCAGCTACCACACCGGGGAGCTGTTTTTT.

The chain joins TRBV12-3 or TRBV12-4 to TRBJ2-7; a possible D gene is TRBD2 (6 bases). The V gene lost 4 bases and the J gene lost 6 bases, with 10 bases spanning the gap. The CDR3 is made up of 12 amino acids. CDR3: CASSSGGGEQYF. The CDR3 DNA follows: TGTGCCAGCAGTTCCGGGGGTGGCGAGCAGTACTTC.

This chain links TRBV7-2 with TRBJ1-5; the match to TRBD1 covers 9 bases. Per the germline V gene, CDR1 is SGHTA and CDR2 is FQGNSA. V dropped 1 base and J dropped 13; count of bases not matched to a gene: 20. This CDR3 contains 18 residues. The CDR3 protein is CASSLVPNPGQGPDSQHF. For the CDR3, the DNA is TGTGCCAGCAGCTTAGTGCCTAATCCGGGACAGGGTCCGGATTCTCAGCATTTT.